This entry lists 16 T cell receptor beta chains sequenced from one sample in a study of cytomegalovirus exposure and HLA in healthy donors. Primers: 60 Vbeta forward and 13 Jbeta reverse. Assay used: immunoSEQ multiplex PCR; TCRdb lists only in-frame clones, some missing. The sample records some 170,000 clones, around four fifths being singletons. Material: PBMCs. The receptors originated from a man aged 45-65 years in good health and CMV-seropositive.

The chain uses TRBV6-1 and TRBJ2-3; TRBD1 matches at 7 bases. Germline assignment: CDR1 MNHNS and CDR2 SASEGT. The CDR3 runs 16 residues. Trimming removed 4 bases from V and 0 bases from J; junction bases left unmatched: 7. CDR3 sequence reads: CASSAQGGLSTDTQYF. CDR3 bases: TGTGCCAGCAGTGCCCAAGGGGGCTTGAGCACAGATACGCAGTATTTT.

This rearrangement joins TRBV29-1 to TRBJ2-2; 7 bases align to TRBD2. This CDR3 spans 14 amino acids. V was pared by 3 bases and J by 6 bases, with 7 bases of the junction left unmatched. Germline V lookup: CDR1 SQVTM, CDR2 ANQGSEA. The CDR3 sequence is CSVDPPGGSGELFF. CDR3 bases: TGCAGCGTTGACCCACCGGGGGGTTCCGGGGAGCTGTTTTTT.

CDR3 amino acids: CASSLTPSGYNEQFF. CDR3 DNA: TGTGCCAGCAGTCTTACCCCTAGCGGTTACAATGAGCAGTTCTTC. The chain employs TRBV13 and TRBJ2-1, with 7 bases fitting TRBD2. This CDR3 has 15 amino acids. Per the germline V gene, CDR1 is PRHDT and CDR2 is FYEKMQ (reference sequence). V shed 6 bases, J shed 4 bases, and the junction held 9 bases outside the gene matches.

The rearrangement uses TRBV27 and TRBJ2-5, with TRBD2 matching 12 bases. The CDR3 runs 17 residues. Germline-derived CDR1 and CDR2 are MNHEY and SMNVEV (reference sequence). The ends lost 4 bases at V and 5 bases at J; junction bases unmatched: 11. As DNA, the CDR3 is TGTGCCAGCAGTTCGCTTTCGACTAGCGGGAGTTTGGAGACCCAGTACTTC. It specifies CASSSLSTSGSLETQYF.

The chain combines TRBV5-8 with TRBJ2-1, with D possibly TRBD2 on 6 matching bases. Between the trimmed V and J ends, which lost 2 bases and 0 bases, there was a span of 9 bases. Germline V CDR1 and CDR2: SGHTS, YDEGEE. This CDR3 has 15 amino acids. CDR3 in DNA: TGTGCCAGCAGCTTTAGCGGTAGCTCCTACAATGAGCAGTTCTTC. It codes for CASSFSGSSYNEQFF.

The CDR3 region is CASSQSSGTSGINEQFF. CDR3 DNA: TGCGCCAGCAGCCAAAGTTCCGGGACTAGCGGGATCAATGAGCAGTTCTTC. The chain uses TRBV4-1 and TRBJ2-1, with 13 bases aligning to TRBD2. The germline CDR1 and CDR2 sequences are MGHRA and YSYEKL. Trimming removed 2 bases from V and 6 bases from J; junction bases left unmatched: 7. The CDR3 runs 17 residues.

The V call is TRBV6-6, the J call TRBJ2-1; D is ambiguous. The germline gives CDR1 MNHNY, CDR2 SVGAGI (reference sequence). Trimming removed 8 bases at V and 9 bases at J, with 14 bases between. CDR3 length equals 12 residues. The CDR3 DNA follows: TGTGCCAGCGATCACGATTCGGGTGAGCAGTTCTTC. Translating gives CASDHDSGEQFF.

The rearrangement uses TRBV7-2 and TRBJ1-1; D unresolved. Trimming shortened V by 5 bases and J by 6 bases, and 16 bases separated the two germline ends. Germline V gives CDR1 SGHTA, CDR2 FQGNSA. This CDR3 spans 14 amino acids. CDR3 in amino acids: CASSLRGQYPEAFF. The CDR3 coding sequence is TGTGCCAGCAGCCTTAGAGGGCAGTACCCTGAAGCTTTCTTT.

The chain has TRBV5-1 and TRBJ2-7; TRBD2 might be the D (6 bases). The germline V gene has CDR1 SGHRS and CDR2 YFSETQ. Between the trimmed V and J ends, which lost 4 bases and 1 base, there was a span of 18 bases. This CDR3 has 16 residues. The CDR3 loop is CASSPRRTGTSYEQYF. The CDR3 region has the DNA TGCGCCAGCAGCCCGCGCCGAACGGGGACTTCCTACGAGCAGTACTTC.

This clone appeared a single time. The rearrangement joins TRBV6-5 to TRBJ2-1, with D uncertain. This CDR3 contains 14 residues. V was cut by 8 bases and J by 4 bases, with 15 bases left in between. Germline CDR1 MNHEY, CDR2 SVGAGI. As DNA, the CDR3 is TGTGCCAGCCATAGGAGTCCTATATACAATGAGCAGTTCTTC. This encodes CASHRSPIYNEQFF.

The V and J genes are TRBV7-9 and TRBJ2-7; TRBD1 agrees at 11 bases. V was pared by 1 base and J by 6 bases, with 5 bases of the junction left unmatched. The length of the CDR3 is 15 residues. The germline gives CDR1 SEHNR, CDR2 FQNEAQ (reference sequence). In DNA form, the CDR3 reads TGTGCCAGCAGCTTAGTAGGGACAGGGGGAGGCGAGCAGTACTTC. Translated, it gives CASSLVGTGGGEQYF.

The CDR3 protein is CASSGGQGGTGELFF. The CDR3 region has the DNA TGTGCCAGCAGCGGGGGACAGGGAGGTACCGGGGAGCTGTTTTTT. This chain links TRBV7-2 with TRBJ2-2, with 9 bases identical to TRBD1. CDR3 size: 15 residues. CDR1 is SGHTA, CDR2 FQGNSA, per germline. V trimming: 5 bases; J trimming: 5 bases; junction bases outside the gene matches: 6.

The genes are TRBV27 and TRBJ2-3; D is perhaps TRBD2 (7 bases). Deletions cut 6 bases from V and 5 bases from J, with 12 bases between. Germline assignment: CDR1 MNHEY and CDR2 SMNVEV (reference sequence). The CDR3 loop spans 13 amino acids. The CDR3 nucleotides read TGTGCCAGCAGGCGGGGGCCCATAGATACGCAGTATTTT. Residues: CASRRGPIDTQYF.

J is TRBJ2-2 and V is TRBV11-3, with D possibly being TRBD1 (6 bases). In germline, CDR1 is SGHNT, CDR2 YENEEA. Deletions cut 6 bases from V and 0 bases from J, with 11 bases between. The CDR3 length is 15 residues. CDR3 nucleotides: TGTGCCAGCAGTCAGACAGGAACGAACACCGGGGAGCTGTTTTTT. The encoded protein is CASSQTGTNTGELFF.

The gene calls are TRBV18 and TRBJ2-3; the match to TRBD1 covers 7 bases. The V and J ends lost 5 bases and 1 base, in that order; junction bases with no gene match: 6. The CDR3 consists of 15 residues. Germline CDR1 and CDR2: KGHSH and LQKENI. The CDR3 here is CASSAMTGRTDTQYF. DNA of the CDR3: TGTGCCAGCTCAGCTATGACAGGGCGCACAGATACGCAGTATTTT. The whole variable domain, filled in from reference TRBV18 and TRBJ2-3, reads NAGVMQNPRHLVRRRGQEARLRCSPMKGHSHVYWYRQLPEEGLKFMVYLQKENIIDESGMPKERFSAEFPKEGPSILRIQQVVRGDSAAYFCASSAMTGRTDTQYFGPGTRLTVL.

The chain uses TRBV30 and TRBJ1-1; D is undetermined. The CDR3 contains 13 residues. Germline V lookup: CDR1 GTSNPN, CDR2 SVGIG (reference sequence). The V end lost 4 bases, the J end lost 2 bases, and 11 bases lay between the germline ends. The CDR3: CAWNTGVNTEAFF. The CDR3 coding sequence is TGTGCCTGGAACACGGGAGTTAACACTGAAGCTTTCTTT.